The sample holds one count of the clone carrying this T cell receptor beta chain. The antigen is not known. The ends lost 5 bases at V and 2 bases at J; junction bases unmatched: 7. Per the germline V gene, CDR1 is SGHTS and CDR2 is YDEGEE. This CDR3 is built from 15 residues. These data come from a study of PD-1 blockade in mismatch repair-deficient tumors. On the study more broadly: Enrolled about 2012-2016, patients had progressing, pretreated mismatch repair-deficient cancers of about twelve types.

All patients were mismatch repair deficient, assessed by either PCR or immunohistochemistry. Whole-study results and caveats: Tumor-resident clones, often absent from pretreatment blood, expanded after pembrolizumab and then contracted.

The data were produced by immunoSEQ multiplex PCR, yet TCRdb's version contains in-frame clones alone and is incomplete. The table shows 30,000 to 35,000 clones, with less than 90% occurring only once. The material sequenced was PBMCs, taken around 6 weeks after starting pembrolizumab. The chain recombines TRBV5-8 with TRBJ2-7; 10 nucleotides match TRBD1. This clonotype originated in an adult with mismatch repair-deficient cancer. The CDR3 region is CASSFLGQGPYEQYF. The CDR3 DNA sequence: TGTGCCAGCAGTTTCCTGGGACAGGGGCCCTACGAGCAGTACTTC.